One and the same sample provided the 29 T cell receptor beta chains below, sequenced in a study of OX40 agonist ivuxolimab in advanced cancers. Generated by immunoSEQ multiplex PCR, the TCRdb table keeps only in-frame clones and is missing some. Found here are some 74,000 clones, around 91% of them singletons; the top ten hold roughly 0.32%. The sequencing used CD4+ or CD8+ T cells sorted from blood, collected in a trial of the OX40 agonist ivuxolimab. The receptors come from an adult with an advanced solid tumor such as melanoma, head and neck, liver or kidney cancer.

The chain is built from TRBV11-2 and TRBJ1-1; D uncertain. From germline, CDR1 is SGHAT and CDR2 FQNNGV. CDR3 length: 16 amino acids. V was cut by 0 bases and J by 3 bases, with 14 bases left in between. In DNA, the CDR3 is TGTGCCAGCAGCTTAGATCGAAGATTTGTTGACACTGAAGCTTTCTTT. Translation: CASSLDRRFVDTEAFF.

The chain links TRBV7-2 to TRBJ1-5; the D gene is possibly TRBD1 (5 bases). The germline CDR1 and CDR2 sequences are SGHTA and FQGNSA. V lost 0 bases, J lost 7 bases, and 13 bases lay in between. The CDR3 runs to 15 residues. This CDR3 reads CASSLALQGRQPQHF. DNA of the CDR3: TGTGCCAGCAGCTTAGCCCTCCAGGGACGCCAGCCCCAGCATTTT.

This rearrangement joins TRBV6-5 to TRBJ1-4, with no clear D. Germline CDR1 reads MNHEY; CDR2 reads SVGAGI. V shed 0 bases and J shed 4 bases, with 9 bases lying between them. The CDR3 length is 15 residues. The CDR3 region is CASSYSGGYNEKLFF. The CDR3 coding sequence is TGTGCCAGCAGTTACTCGGGCGGATATAATGAAAAACTGTTTTTT.

CDR3 region: CAIKPGGKDEQYF. The CDR3 region has the DNA TGTGCCATCAAGCCAGGGGGGAAGGACGAGCAGTACTTC. This rearrangement joins TRBV10-3 to TRBJ2-7; D is possibly TRBD1 (7 bases). The V gene lost 7 bases and the J gene lost 5 bases, with 15 bases spanning the gap. Germline V gives CDR1 ENHRY, CDR2 SYGVKD. The CDR3 runs 13 residues.

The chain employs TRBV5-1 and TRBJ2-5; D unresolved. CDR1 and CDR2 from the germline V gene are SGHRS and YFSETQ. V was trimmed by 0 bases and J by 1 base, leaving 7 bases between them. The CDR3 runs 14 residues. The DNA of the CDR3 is TGCGCCAGCAGCTTGGGAGTCACCCAAGAGACCCAGTACTTC. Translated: CASSLGVTQETQYF.

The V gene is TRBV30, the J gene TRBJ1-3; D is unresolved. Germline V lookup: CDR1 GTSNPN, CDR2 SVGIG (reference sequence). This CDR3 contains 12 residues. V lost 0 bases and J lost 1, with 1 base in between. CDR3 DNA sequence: TGTGCCTGGAGTGTATCTGGAAACACCATATATTTT. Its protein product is CAWSVSGNTIYF.

This CDR3 is CASSELRTVGQYF. The DNA for the CDR3 is TGTGCCAGCAGTGAATTACGGACAGTCGGCCAGTACTTC. This chain connects TRBV2 to TRBJ2-5; TRBD1 might be the D (6 bases). V was pared by 2 bases and J by 10 bases, with 14 bases between. CDR3 length equals 13 residues. Germline assignment: CDR1 SNHLY and CDR2 FYNNEI.

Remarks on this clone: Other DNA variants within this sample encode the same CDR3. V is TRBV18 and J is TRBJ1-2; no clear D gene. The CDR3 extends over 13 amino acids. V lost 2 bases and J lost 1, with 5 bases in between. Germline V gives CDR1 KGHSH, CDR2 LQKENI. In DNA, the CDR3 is TGTGCCAGCTCACCAGGAGATAACTATGGCTACACCTTC. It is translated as CASSPGDNYGYTF.

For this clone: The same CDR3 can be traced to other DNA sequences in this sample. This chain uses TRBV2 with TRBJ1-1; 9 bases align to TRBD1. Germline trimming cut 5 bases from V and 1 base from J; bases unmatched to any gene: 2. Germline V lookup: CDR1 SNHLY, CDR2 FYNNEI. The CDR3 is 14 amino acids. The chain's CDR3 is CASSIQGANTEAFF. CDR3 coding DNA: TGTGCCAGCAGTATACAGGGGGCGAACACTGAAGCTTTCTTT.

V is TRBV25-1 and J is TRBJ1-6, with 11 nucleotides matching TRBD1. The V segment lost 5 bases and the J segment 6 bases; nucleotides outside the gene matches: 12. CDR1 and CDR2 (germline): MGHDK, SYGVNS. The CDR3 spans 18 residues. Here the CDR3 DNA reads TGTGCCAGCAGTCCTATCCCCGGACAGGGGGCGCCTAATTCACCCCTCCACTTT. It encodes CASSPIPGQGAPNSPLHF.

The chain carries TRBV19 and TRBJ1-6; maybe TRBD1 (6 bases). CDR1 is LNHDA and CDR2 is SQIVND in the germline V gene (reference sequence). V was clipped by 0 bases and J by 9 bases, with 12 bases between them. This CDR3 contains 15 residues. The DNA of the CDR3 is TGTGCCAGTAGTATAGAAGGACAGATCCTTTCACCCCTCCACTTT. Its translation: CASSIEGQILSPLHF.

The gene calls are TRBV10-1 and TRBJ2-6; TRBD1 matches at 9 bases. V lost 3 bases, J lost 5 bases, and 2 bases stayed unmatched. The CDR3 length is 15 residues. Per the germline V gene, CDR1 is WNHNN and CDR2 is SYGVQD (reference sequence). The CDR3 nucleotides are TGCGCCAGCAGTGAACAGGGGGCTAGGGCCAACGTCCTGACTTTC. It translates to CASSEQGARANVLTF.

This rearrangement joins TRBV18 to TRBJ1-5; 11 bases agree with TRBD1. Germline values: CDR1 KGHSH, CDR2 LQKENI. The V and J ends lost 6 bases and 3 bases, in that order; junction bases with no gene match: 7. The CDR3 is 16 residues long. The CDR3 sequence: CASSGTGGGFNQPQHF. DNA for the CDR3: TGTGCCAGCTCGGGGACAGGGGGGGGTTTCAATCAGCCCCAGCATTTT.

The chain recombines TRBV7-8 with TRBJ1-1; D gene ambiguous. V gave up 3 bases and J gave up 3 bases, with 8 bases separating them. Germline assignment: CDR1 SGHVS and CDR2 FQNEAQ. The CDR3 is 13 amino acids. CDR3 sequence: CASSFKEDTEAFF. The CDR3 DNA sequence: TGTGCCAGCAGCTTTAAGGAGGACACTGAAGCTTTCTTT.

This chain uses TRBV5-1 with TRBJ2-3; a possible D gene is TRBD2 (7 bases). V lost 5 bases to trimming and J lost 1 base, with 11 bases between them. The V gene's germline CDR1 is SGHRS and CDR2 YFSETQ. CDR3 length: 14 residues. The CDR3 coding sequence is TGCGCCAGCAGTCCCGGGGGGCGCACAGATACGCAGTATTTT. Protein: CASSPGGRTDTQYF. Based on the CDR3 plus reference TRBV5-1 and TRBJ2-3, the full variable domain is KAGVTQTPRYLIKTRGQQVTLSCSPISGHRSVSWYQQTPGQGLQFLFEYFSETQRNKGNFPGRFSGRQFSNSRSEMNVSTLELGDSALYLCASSPGGRTDTQYFGPGTRLTVL.

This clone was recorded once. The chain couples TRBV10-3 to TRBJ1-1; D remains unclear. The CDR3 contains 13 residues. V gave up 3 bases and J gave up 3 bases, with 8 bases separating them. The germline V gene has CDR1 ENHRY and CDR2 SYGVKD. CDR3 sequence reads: CAISDLTDTEAFF. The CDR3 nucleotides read TGTGCCATCAGTGACCTAACGGACACTGAAGCTTTCTTT.

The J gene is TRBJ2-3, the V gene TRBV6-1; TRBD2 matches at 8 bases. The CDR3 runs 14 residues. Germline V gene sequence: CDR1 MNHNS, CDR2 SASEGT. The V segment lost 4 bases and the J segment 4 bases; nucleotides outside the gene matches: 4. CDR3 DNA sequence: TGTGCCAGCAGTGTAACGGGGGGGTCAGATACGCAGTATTTT. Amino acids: CASSVTGGSDTQYF.

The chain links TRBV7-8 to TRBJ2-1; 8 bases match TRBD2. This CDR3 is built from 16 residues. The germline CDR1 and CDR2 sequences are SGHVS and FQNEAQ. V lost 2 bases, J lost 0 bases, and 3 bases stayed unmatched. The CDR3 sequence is CASSLSGGYSYNEQFF. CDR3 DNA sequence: TGTGCCAGCAGCTTAAGCGGGGGATACTCCTACAATGAGCAGTTCTTC.

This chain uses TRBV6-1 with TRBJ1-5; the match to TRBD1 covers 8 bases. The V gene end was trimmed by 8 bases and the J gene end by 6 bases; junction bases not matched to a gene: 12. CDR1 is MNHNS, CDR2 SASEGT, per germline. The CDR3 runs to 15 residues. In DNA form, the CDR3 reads TGTGCCAGCCGGATTCCAGGGGGCGAAGCTCAGCCCCAGCATTTT. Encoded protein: CASRIPGGEAQPQHF.

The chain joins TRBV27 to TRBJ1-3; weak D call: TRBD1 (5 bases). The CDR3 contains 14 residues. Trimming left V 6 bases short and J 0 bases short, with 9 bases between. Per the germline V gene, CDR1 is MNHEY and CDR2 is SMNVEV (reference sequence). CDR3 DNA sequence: TGTGCCAGCAGAACCGGGACCTCTGGAAACACCATATATTTT. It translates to CASRTGTSGNTIYF.

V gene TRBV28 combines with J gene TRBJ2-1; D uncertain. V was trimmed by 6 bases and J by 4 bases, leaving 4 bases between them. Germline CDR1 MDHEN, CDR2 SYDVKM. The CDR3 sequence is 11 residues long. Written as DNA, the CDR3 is TGTGCCAGCAGCACTTACAATGAGCAGTTCTTC. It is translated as CASSTYNEQFF.

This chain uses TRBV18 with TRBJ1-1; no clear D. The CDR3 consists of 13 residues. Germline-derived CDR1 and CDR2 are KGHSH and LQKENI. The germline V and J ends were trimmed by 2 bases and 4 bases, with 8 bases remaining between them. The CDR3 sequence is CASSPSSSTEAFF. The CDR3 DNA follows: TGTGCCAGCTCACCATCGTCTAGCACTGAAGCTTTCTTT.

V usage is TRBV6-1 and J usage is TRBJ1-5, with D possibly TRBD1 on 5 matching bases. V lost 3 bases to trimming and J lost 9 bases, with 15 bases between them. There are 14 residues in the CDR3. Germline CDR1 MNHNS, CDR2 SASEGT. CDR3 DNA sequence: TGTGCCAGCAGTGACACGGCAGGGACCCGGCCCCAGCATTTT. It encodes CASSDTAGTRPQHF.

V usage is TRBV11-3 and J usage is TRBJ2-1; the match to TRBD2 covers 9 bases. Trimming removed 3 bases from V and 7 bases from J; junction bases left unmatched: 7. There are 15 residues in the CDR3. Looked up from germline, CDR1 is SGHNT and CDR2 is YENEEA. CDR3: CASSFIASGINEQFF. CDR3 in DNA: TGTGCCAGCAGCTTTATCGCTAGCGGGATTAATGAGCAGTTCTTC.

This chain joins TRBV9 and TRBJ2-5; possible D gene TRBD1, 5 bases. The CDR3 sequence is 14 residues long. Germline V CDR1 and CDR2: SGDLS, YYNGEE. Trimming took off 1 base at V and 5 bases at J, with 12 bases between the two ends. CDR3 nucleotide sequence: TGTGCCAGCAGCGTAAACCAGGGATGGGAGACCCAGTACTTC. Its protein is CASSVNQGWETQYF. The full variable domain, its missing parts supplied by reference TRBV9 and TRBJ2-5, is DSGVTQTPKHLITATGQRVTLRCSPRSGDLSVYWYQQSLDQGLQFLIQYYNGEERAKGNILERFSAQQFPDLHSELNLSSLELGDSALYFCASSVNQGWETQYFGPGTRLLVL.

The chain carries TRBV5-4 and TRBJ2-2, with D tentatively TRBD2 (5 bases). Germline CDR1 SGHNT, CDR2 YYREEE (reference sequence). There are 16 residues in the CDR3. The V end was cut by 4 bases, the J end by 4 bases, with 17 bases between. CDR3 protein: CASSAWPGVGTGELFF. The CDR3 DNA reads TGTGCCAGCAGCGCCTGGCCCGGGGTCGGCACCGGGGAGCTGTTTTTT.

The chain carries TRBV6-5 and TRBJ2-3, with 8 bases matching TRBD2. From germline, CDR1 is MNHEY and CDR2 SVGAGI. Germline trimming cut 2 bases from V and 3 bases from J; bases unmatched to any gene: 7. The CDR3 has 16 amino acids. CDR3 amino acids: CASSYGGGPGTDTQYF. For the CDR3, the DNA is TGTGCCAGCAGTTACGGCGGGGGGCCTGGTACAGATACGCAGTATTTT.

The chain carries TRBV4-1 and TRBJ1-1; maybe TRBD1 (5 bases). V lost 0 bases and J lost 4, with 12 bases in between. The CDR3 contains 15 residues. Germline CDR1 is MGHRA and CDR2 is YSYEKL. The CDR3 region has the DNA TGCGCCAGCAGCCAAGATGGGGGAGGCGGCACTGAAGCTTTCTTT. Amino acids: CASSQDGGGGTEAFF.

For the CDR3, the DNA is TGTGCCAGCAGTTCGGGGGGAGGGAAGCCCCAGCATTTT. Amino acids: CASSSGGGKPQHF. The chain employs TRBV6-1 and TRBJ1-5; TRBD1 might be the D (5 bases). The CDR3 consists of 13 residues. The germline gives CDR1 MNHNS, CDR2 SASEGT. V was cut by 5 bases and J by 8 bases, with 13 bases left in between.